Each of the 18 T cell receptor beta chains below was sequenced from the same sample in a study of relationships among human T cell subsets. After CD25, CD56 and CD294 bead selections, the flow-through was collected as Th1 cells. From mRNA, alpha and beta CDR3 regions were amplified using semiquantitative ARM-PCR. ARM-PCR used tagged nested gene-specific primers, then communal superprimers for exponential amplification. TCRdb processed the multiplex PCR reads anew with MiXCR; each CDR3 protein has one entry. This table holds some 13,000 distinct CDR3 sequences, around 67% found once. Sequencing was performed on CD4+ Th1 cells sorted from blood. These receptors came from a man aged 40-49 years in good health.

A word on this clonotype: At one boundary the junction diverges from the germline segment, which might be a read error. The J gene is TRBJ2-1, the V gene TRBV20-1; TRBD2 aligns across 8 bases. Germline V gives CDR1 DFQATT, CDR2 SNEGSKA (reference sequence). This CDR3 has 15 amino acids. The chain's CDR3 is CSARDGSGSGNEQLF. CDR3 nucleotides: TGCAGTGCTAGAGACGGCAGCGGGAGTGGGAATGAGCAGCTCTTC.

The sample holds one count of this clonotype. The chain couples TRBV4-1 to TRBJ2-5; D unresolved. Trimming removed 0 bases at V and 2 bases at J, with 13 bases between. This CDR3 region has 16 residues. In germline, CDR1 is MGHRA, CDR2 YSYEKL. The DNA for the CDR3 is TGCGCCAGCAGCCAAGATCGTCCCCAGCGTCAAGAGACCCAGTACTTC. It specifies CASSQDRPQRQETQYF.

The CDR3 protein is CASSERAWTSGMNTGELFF. CDR3 bases: TGTGCCAGCAGTGAAAGGGCATGGACTAGCGGGATGAACACCGGGGAGCTGTTTTTT. V gene TRBV6-1 combines with J gene TRBJ2-2; 12 nucleotides match TRBD2. V was pared by 2 bases and J by 1 base, with 8 bases of the junction left unmatched. This CDR3 contains 19 residues. Germline V CDR1 and CDR2: MNHNS, SASEGT.

The table lists this clonotype with a few counts. The chain recombines TRBV6-6 with TRBJ2-3; 10 bases line up with TRBD2. V lost 6 bases and J lost 3; bases outside the gene matches: 6. Looked up from germline, CDR1 is MNHNY and CDR2 is SVGAGI (reference sequence). The CDR3 consists of 15 residues. In nucleotides, the CDR3 is TGTGCCAGCAGACCTCAGCGGGAGGGGACAGATACGCAGTATTTT. Protein product: CASRPQREGTDTQYF.

The rearrangement joins TRBV10-3 to TRBJ1-1, with 7 nucleotides matching TRBD1. This CDR3 spans 14 amino acids. The germline V gene has CDR1 ENHRY and CDR2 SYGVKD. The J segment lost 3 bases and the V segment lost 3 bases, leaving 4 bases of the junction unmatched. In nucleotides, the CDR3 is TGTGCCATCAGTGAAAACAGGGGAGACACTGAAGCTTTCTTT. This translates into CAISENRGDTEAFF.

The V call is TRBV29-1, the J call TRBJ1-1; 7 nucleotides align to TRBD1. The CDR3 has 11 residues. The trim removed 4 bases at V and 4 bases at J, leaving 0 bases unmatched. The germline V gene has CDR1 SQVTM and CDR2 ANQGSEA. CDR3 coding DNA: TGCAGCGTTGGACAGGGCACTGAAGCTTTCTTT. Amino acid sequence: CSVGQGTEAFF.

The chain uses TRBV25-1 and TRBJ1-5; D remains unclear. The V gene lost 9 bases and the J gene lost 7 bases, with 19 bases spanning the gap. There are 14 residues in the CDR3. CDR1 and CDR2 from the germline V gene are MGHDK and SYGVNS. The CDR3 loop is CASGEVGISQPQHF. The CDR3 coding sequence is TGTGCCAGTGGGGAGGTGGGGATATCACAGCCCCAGCATTTT. The full variable domain, in which reference TRBV25-1 and TRBJ1-5 provide the parts outside the CDR3, is EADIYQTPRYLVIGTGKKITLECSQTMGHDKMYWYQQDPGMELHLIHYSYGVNSTEKGDLSSESTVSRIRTEHFPLTLESARPSHTSQYLCASGEVGISQPQHFGDGTRLSIL.

The CDR3: CASSFTSGGRLYF. CDR3 nucleotides: TGTGCCAGCAGTTTTACTAGCGGGGGACGTTTGTACTTC. V and J are TRBV28 and TRBJ2-5; 11 nucleotides align to TRBD2. The CDR3 is 13 residues long. V trimming: 3 bases; J trimming: 13 bases; junction bases outside the gene matches: 7. Germline-derived CDR1 and CDR2 are MDHEN and SYDVKM.

V usage is TRBV20-1 and J usage is TRBJ1-2; 7 bases match TRBD1. Per germline, CDR1 DFQATT and CDR2 SNEGSKA (reference sequence). The CDR3 consists of 13 residues. V lost 2 bases, J lost 4 bases, and 4 bases stayed unmatched. The DNA of the CDR3 is TGCAGTGCTAGAAGACAGGGAGGCTATGGCTACACCTTC. Translation: CSARRQGGYGYTF.

This clonotype was seen a handful of times. The chain links TRBV12-3 or TRBV12-4 to TRBJ1-3, with TRBD1 identical over 8 bases. The ends lost 11 bases at V and 9 bases at J; junction bases unmatched: 12. The CDR3 has 13 residues. The CDR3 DNA reads as TGTGCCCAGGGACAGGCCCCCGGGGGCACCATATATTTT. Encoded protein: CAQGQAPGGTIYF.

This clonotype has a handful of counts. The chain has TRBV11-2 and TRBJ2-2; TRBD1 aligns across 7 bases. The trim removed 5 bases at V and 6 bases at J, leaving 12 bases unmatched. Germline V gene data show CDR1 as SGHAT and CDR2 as FQNNGV. The CDR3 runs to 16 residues. This CDR3 reads CASSVSRQGMAGELFF. CDR3 bases: TGTGCCAGCAGCGTCTCCCGACAGGGTATGGCCGGGGAGCTGTTTTTT.

The chain carries TRBV29-1 and TRBJ1-1; no reliable D call. V lost 3 bases and J 4 bases, leaving 12 bases between the germline ends. Germline-derived CDR1 and CDR2 are SQVTM and ANQGSEA. The CDR3 extends over 13 amino acids. CDR3 DNA: TGCAGCGTTGAGGGTCAGGCGTCCACTGAAGCTTTCTTT. It codes for CSVEGQASTEAFF. Full variable domain (missing parts from reference TRBV29-1 and TRBJ1-1): SAVISQKPSRDICQRGTSLTIQCQVDSQVTMMFWYRQQPGQSLTLIATANQGSEATYESGFVIDKFPISRPNLTFSTLTVSNMSPEDSSIYLCSVEGQASTEAFFGQGTRLTVV.

The table lists this clonotype with a few counts. V is TRBV6-6 and J is TRBJ2-7, with TRBD2 matching over 14 bases. Germline CDR1 and CDR2: MNHNY and SVGAGI (reference sequence). Trimming took 0 bases from V and 5 from J; bases not matched to a gene: 0. CDR3 size: 15 residues. CDR3 sequence (DNA): TGTGCCAGCAGTTACTCGACTAGCGGGAGGGACGAGCAGTACTTC. Translating gives CASSYSTSGRDEQYF.

Only a few counts were recorded for this clonotype. The chain carries TRBV11-2 and TRBJ2-2; D is unclear. The germline V and J ends were trimmed by 1 base and 1 base, with 4 bases remaining between them. Germline values: CDR1 SGHAT, CDR2 FQNNGV. The CDR3 has 14 amino acids. DNA for the CDR3: TGTGCCAGCAGCTTAGTCCAGAACACCGGGGAGCTGTTTTTT. Translation gives CASSLVQNTGELFF.

This clonotype was picked up a small number of times. CDR3 in amino acids: CASRAALAYEQYF. The CDR3 region has the DNA TGTGCCAGCAGGGCTGCCCTGGCCTACGAGCAGTACTTC. V gene TRBV28 combines with J gene TRBJ2-7; D is unclear. The length of the CDR3 is 13 residues. Trimming left V 6 bases short and J 2 bases short, with 11 bases between. Germline assignment: CDR1 MDHEN and CDR2 SYDVKM.

In its sample, this clonotype was seen once. One end of the junction varies from germline; a read error may be responsible. V and J are TRBV28 and TRBJ2-7; D uncertain. The germline V gene has CDR1 MDHEN and CDR2 SYDVKM. The CDR3 is 11 amino acids. The CDR3 nucleotides read TGTGCCAGCAGTTTGCCCCTTAAGGTCCACTTC. Its translation is CASSLPLKVHF.

The chain recombines TRBV2 with TRBJ2-1; the D is unclear. This CDR3 contains 14 residues. The germline gives CDR1 SNHLY, CDR2 FYNNEI. V dropped 4 bases and J dropped 1 base, with 8 bases sitting between them. The CDR3: CASSVQRSYNEQFF. CDR3 coding DNA: TGTGCCAGCAGTGTCCAGAGGTCCTACAATGAGCAGTTCTTC.

This clonotype was seen a single time. The chain combines TRBV29-1 with TRBJ2-2; tentative D call: TRBD2 (6 bases). The V gene's germline CDR1 is SQVTM and CDR2 ANQGSEA. The CDR3 is 14 residues long. V lost 5 bases to trimming and J lost 7 bases, with 17 bases between them. The CDR3: CSVSSGTQGGELFF. The CDR3, as DNA: TGCAGCGTTAGCTCCGGGACTCAGGGCGGGGAGCTGTTTTTT.